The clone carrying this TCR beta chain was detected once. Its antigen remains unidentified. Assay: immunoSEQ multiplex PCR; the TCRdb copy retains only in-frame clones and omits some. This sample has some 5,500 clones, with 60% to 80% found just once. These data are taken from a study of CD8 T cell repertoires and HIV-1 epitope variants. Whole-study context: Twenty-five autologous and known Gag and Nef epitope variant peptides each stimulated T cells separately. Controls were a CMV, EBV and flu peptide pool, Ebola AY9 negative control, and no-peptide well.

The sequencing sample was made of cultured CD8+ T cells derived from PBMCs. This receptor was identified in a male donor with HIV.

In nucleotides, the CDR3 is TGTGCCAGCAGCCCGAGCGGGGGGGCCACTAATGAGCAGTTCTTC. Protein sequence: CASSPSGGATNEQFF. The J gene is TRBJ2-1, the V gene TRBV5-4; 10 bases agree with TRBD2. Trimming took 4 bases from V and 7 from J; bases not matched to a gene: 8. Germline V gene lookup returns CDR1 SGHNT and CDR2 YYREEE (reference sequence). This CDR3 is 15 amino acids long.